This TCR beta chain was found in a study of OX40 agonist ivuxolimab in advanced cancers. Study overall: With ivuxolimab, an agonistic anti-OX40 (CD134) antibody, patients were treated. The dose of intravenous ivuxolimab that patients received every 2 weeks ranged from 0.01 to 10 mg/kg. With a range of roughly 20 to 79, age averaged roughly 61 years, and nearly 85% were male.

This CDR3 is built from 15 residues. CDR1 is SGHRS, CDR2 YFSETQ, per germline. V shed 0 bases and J shed 4 bases, with 13 bases lying between them. Patients had blood sampled at baseline and again on cycle 4 day 1 and cycle 7 day 1. TCRdb's table, derived via immunoSEQ multiplex PCR, lists solely in-frame clones and lacks some. Among 70,000 to 90,000 clones listed, around 85% were seen once. This TCR was recovered from an adult with an advanced solid tumor such as melanoma, head and neck, liver or kidney cancer. The sample consisted of CD4+ or CD8+ T cells sorted from blood, taken in a trial of the OX40 agonist ivuxolimab. The chain has TRBV5-1 and TRBJ1-1, with D hard to call. The CDR3 sequence is CASSLESHFGTEAFF. The CDR3 nucleotides are TGCGCCAGCAGCTTGGAATCCCACTTTGGCACTGAAGCTTTCTTT.